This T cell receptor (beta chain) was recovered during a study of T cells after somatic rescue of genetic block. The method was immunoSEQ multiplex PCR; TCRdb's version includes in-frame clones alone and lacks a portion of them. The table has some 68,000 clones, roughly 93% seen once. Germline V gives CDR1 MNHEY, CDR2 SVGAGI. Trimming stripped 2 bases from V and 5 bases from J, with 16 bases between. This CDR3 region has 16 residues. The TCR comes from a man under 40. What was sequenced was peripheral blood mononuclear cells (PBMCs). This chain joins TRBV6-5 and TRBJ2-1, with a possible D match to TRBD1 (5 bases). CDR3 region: CASSYNPPDKNNEQFF. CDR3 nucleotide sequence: TGTGCCAGCAGTTACAACCCCCCGGACAAGAACAATGAGCAGTTCTTC.